The 13 T cell receptor beta chains below all came from one sample that was sequenced in a study of blood T cell repertoires in COVID-19. Produced via immunoSEQ multiplex PCR; TCRdb's table is partial and in-frame only. The sample carries about 190,000 clones, more than 85% recorded once. Sequencing used peripheral blood. The receptors were gathered from a woman aged 25 to 39 with active or convalescent COVID-19.

The chain is built from TRBV7-2 and TRBJ2-5; maybe TRBD2 (6 bases). Trimming stripped 4 bases from V and 4 bases from J, with 13 bases between. The CDR3 totals 14 residues. Per germline, CDR1 SGHTA and CDR2 FQGNSA. CDR3 nucleotide sequence: TGTGCCAGCAGCTCGGGACTTTCCGGAGAGACCCAGTACTTC. Amino acids: CASSSGLSGETQYF.

This clone has at least ten counts. The chain links TRBV11-2 to TRBJ1-1, with D possibly TRBD1 on 5 matching bases. Per germline, CDR1 SGHAT and CDR2 FQNNGV. V lost 5 bases and J 3 bases, leaving 10 bases between the germline ends. The CDR3 spans 13 residues. The CDR3 nucleotides read TGTGCCAGCAGCGAACAGGTGCACACTGAAGCTTTCTTT. This gives the protein CASSEQVHTEAFF.

The chain uses TRBV3-1 (or the pseudogene TRBV3-2) and TRBJ1-1; 9 positions match TRBD1. This CDR3 comprises 14 residues. Trimming removed 6 bases from V and 5 bases from J; junction bases left unmatched: 7. The V gene's germline CDR1 is LGHDT and CDR2 YNNKEL (reference sequence). CDR3 amino acids: CASSSDRGITEAFF. CDR3 nucleotide sequence: TGTGCCAGCAGTAGCGACAGGGGGATAACTGAAGCTTTCTTT.

The rearrangement uses TRBV11-2 and TRBJ1-2; D perhaps matches TRBD1 (6 bases). V gave up 1 base and J gave up 4 bases, with 16 bases separating them. This CDR3 is 16 amino acids long. CDR1 is SGHAT and CDR2 is FQNNGV in the germline V gene. CDR3 nucleotide sequence: TGTGCCAGCAGCTTAGGGGCCGGGACATTCGCCTATGGCTACACCTTC. Translating gives CASSLGAGTFAYGYTF.

V gene TRBV7-9 combines with J gene TRBJ2-5; possibly TRBD2 for D (6 bases). V gave up 1 base and J gave up 1 base, with 7 bases separating them. Germline V gives CDR1 SEHNR, CDR2 FQNEAQ (reference sequence). The length of the CDR3 is 14 residues. CDR3 in amino acids: CASSLGGVQETQYF. Written as DNA, the CDR3 is TGTGCCAGCAGCTTAGGGGGGGTCCAAGAGACCCAGTACTTC.

The chain carries TRBV7-9 and TRBJ2-1; the match to TRBD2 covers 11 bases. The CDR3 spans 18 residues. Unmatched junction bases numbered 13, after V lost 2 bases and J lost 7 bases. Germline CDR1 and CDR2: SEHNR and FQNEAQ (reference sequence). CDR3 nucleotides: TGTGCCAGCAGCTTATTGAAAGTTTTAGCGGGAGGGCCTAATGAGCAGTTCTTC. Its translation: CASSLLKVLAGGPNEQFF.

This clone was seen only a few times. The chain links TRBV10-2 to TRBJ2-7; 10 bases are a match to TRBD2. The CDR3 loop spans 18 amino acids. Germline assignment: CDR1 WSHSY and CDR2 SAAADI. J gave up 3 bases and V 0 bases, and 11 bases lay outside the gene matches. The CDR3 nucleotides are TGCGCCAGCAGTGAGTCTGGAATAGCGGGGGGTTCAAACTACGAGCAGTACTTC. Protein: CASSESGIAGGSNYEQYF.

The V call is TRBV7-2, the J call TRBJ2-1; a weak D match, TRBD2 (7 bases). Germline V gives CDR1 SGHTA, CDR2 FQGNSA. The V end lost 5 bases, the J end lost 5 bases, and 13 bases lay between the germline ends. The CDR3 spans 14 residues. In DNA form, the CDR3 reads TGTGCCAGCAGCCCAATGGGGGGGCACAATGAGCAGTTCTTC. This translates into CASSPMGGHNEQFF.

This clone was counted a few times. The chain has TRBV10-2 and TRBJ1-1, with no clear D. V dropped 8 bases and J dropped 4 bases, with 14 bases sitting between them. Per germline, CDR1 WSHSY and CDR2 SAAADI. This CDR3 has 13 residues. The CDR3: CASSEVSGTEAFF. The CDR3 DNA follows: TGCGCCAGCTCGGAGGTTTCTGGCACTGAAGCTTTCTTT.

The chain couples TRBV7-6 to TRBJ2-3, with TRBD2 matching over 12 bases. The germline V gene has CDR1 SGHVS and CDR2 FNYEAQ. Trimming at V came to 5 bases and at J to 0 bases, leaving 9 bases not matched to a gene. The CDR3 consists of 18 residues. As DNA, the CDR3 is TGTGCCAGCAGCCGAAACCTAGCGGGGGGGTTGAGCACAGATACGCAGTATTTT. It yields the protein CASSRNLAGGLSTDTQYF.

The chain combines TRBV6-5 with TRBJ1-2; TRBD1 matches 7 bases. In germline, CDR1 is MNHEY, CDR2 SVGAGI. V dropped 8 bases and J dropped 4; count of bases not matched to a gene: 7. The CDR3 runs to 13 residues. CDR3 sequence: CASRRTGLYGYTF. The CDR3 bases are TGTGCCAGCCGGCGGACAGGTCTCTATGGCTACACCTTC.

The rearrangement joins TRBV5-4 to TRBJ2-5; 11 bases fit TRBD1. V lost 4 bases and J lost 0; bases outside the gene matches: 5. The CDR3 loop spans 16 amino acids. Germline V gene sequence: CDR1 SGHNT, CDR2 YYREEE (reference sequence). The CDR3 DNA reads as TGTGCCAGCAGCCGGGGGGACAGGGGGTACCAAGAGACCCAGTACTTC. Its translation is CASSRGDRGYQETQYF.

A word on this clone: This sample includes further DNA sequences coding for the same CDR3. The chain uses TRBV18 and TRBJ1-1, with TRBD1 matching 9 bases. This CDR3 has 16 residues. The trim removed 6 bases at V and 0 bases at J, leaving 8 bases unmatched. The V gene's germline CDR1 is KGHSH and CDR2 LQKENI. The CDR3 sequence: CASSLGTGYMNTEAFF. The CDR3 coding sequence is TGTGCCAGCTCTCTCGGGACAGGGTACATGAACACTGAAGCTTTCTTT. Using reference TRBV18 and TRBJ1-1 for the parts outside the CDR3, the full variable domain is NAGVMQNPRHLVRRRGQEARLRCSPMKGHSHVYWYRQLPEEGLKFMVYLQKENIIDESGMPKERFSAEFPKEGPSILRIQQVVRGDSAAYFCASSLGTGYMNTEAFFGQGTRLTVV.